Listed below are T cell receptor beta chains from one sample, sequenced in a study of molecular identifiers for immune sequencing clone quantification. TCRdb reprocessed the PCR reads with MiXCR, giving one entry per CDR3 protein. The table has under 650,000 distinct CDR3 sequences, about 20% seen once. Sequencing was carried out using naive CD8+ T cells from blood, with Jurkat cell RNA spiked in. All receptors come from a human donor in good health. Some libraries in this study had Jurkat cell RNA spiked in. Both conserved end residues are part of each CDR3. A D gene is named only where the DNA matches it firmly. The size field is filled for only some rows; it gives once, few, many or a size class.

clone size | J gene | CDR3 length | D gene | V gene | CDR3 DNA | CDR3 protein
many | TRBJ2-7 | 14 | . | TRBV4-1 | TGCGCCAGCAGCCAAGCCACAGGGCATTACGAGCAGTACTTC | CASSQATGHYEQYF
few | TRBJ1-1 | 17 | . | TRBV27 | TGTGCCAGCAGTCCGATGGGGACCTTGGGATTGAACACTGAAGCTTTCTTT | CASSPMGTLGLNTEAFF
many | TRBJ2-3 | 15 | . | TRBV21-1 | TGTGCCAGCGGGTTACCGGGACAGGGGGACTATACGCAGTATTTT | CASGLPGQGDYTQYF
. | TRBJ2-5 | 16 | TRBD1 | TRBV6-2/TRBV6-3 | TGTGCCAGCAGTTTAACCGGGACAGGGGTCTGGGAGACCCAGTACTTC | CASSLTGTGVWETQYF
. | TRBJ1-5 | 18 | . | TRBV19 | TGTGCCAGTACTCCCGGCCCCAGGGAGATGTATAGCAATCAGCCCCAGCATTTT | CASTPGPREMYSNQPQHF
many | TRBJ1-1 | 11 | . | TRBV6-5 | TGTGCCAGCAGGGGTACTGATGAAGCTTTCTTT | CASRGTDEAFF
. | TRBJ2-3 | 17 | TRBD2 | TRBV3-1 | TGTGCCAGCAGCCAAGTCCCCGCTAGCGGGTTCACAGATACGCAGTATTTT | CASSQVPASGFTDTQYF
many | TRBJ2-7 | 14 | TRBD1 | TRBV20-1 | TGCAGTGCTAGTGAGGGACAGGGAACCTACGAGCAGTACTTC | CSASEGQGTYEQYF
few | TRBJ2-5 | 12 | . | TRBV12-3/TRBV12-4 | TGTGCCAGCAGTTTAGGGTCGGAGACCCAGTACTTC | CASSLGSETQYF
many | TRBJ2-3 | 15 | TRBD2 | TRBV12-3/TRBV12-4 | TGTGCCAGCCGGACGGGACTAGCGGGAGCAGATACGCAGTATTTT | CASRTGLAGADTQYF
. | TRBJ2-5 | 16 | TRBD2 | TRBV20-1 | TGCAGTGCTAGAGCCCTAGCGGGGGTCTACCAAGAGACCCAGTACTTC | CSARALAGVYQETQYF
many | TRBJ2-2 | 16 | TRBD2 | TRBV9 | TGTGCCAGCAGCGCAGGGACTAGCGGGAGAACCGGGGAGCTGTTTTTT | CASSAGTSGRTGELFF
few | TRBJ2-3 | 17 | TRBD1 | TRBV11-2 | TGTGCCAGCAGCTTTCGGACAGGTCATCCTAGCACAGATACGCAGTATTTT | CASSFRTGHPSTDTQYF
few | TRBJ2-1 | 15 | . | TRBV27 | TGTGCCAGCAGTCTGTCCACTGGGAGCTACAATGAGCGGTTCTTC | CASSLSTGSYNERFF
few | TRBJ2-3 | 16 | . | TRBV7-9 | TGTGCCAGCAGCTTAGGGGAGGTTAGGTGGACAGATACGCAGTATTTT | CASSLGEVRWTDTQYF
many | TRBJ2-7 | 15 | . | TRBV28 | TGTGCCAGCAGCACCAGGGCGGGACCCTCCTACGAGCAGTACTTC | CASSTRAGPSYEQYF
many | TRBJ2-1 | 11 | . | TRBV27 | TGTGCCAGCAGTTTTTTGGGCGAGCAGTTCTTC | CASSFLGEQFF
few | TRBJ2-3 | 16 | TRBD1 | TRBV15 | TGTGCCACCAGCCGCACAGGGACAGGGGTAACAGATACGCAGTATTTT | CATSRTGTGVTDTQYF
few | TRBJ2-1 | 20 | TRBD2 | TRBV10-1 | TGCGCCAGCAGTGATGGACCTGGGACTAGCGTTCCGAGCTCCTACAATGAGCAGTTCTTC | CASSDGPGTSVPSSYNEQFF
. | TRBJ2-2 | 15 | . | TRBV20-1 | TGCAGTGCTAGGGGCCTCGAAGGTTACACCGGGGAGCTGCTTTTT | CSARGLEGYTGELLF
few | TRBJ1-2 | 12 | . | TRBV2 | TGTGCCGGCGTGGAGGGGAACTATGGCTACACCTTC | CAGVEGNYGYTF
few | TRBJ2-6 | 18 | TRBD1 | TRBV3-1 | TGTGCCAGCAGCCAAATACGGGACAGCCCCTCTGGGGCCAACGTCCTGACTTTC | CASSQIRDSPSGANVLTF
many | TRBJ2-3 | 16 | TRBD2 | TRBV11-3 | TGTGCCAGCAGCTTGACTAGCGGGAGCGGCTCAGATACGCAGTATTTT | CASSLTSGSGSDTQYF
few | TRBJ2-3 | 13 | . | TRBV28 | TGTGCCAGCAGGCGCCTCGGGGCGGATACGCAGTATTTT | CASRRLGADTQYF
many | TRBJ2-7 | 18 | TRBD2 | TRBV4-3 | TGCGCCAGCAGCCAAGATGGTCCGGCTAGCGGGACAACCTACGAGCAGTACTTC | CASSQDGPASGTTYEQYF
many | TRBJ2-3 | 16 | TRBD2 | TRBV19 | TGTGCCAGTAGGAGGACTAGCGGGGGGGCTGCAGATACGCAGTATTTT | CASRRTSGGAADTQYF
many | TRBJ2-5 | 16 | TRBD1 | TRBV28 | TGTGCCAGCAGGACCGACAGGGGCGAGGACCAAGAGACCCAGTACTTC | CASRTDRGEDQETQYF
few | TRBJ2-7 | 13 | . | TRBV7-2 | TGTGCCAGCAGCGCGGAGGGCATGCACGAGCAGTACTTC | CASSAEGMHEQYF
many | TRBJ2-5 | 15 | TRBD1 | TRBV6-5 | TGTGCCAGCAGTTACTTCGACACAGGGGGGGAGACCCAGTACTTC | CASSYFDTGGETQYF
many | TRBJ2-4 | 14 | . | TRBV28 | TGTGCCAGCAGTCATGGACTAGCCAAAAACATTCAGTACTTC | CASSHGLAKNIQYF
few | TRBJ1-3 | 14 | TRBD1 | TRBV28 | TGTGCCAGCAGTTCGGACAGGGGTCGAAACACCATATATTTT | CASSSDRGRNTIYF
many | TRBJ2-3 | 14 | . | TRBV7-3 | TGTGCCAGCAGCTCCGGGACTTACGCAGATACGCAGTATTTT | CASSSGTYADTQYF
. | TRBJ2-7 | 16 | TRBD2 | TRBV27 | TGTGCCAGCAGTCCTCGGACTAGCGGGAGTGCTTACGAGCAGTACTTC | CASSPRTSGSAYEQYF
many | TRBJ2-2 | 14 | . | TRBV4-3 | TGCGCCAGCAGCCAAGACTCCGGCGGCGGGGAGCTGTTTTTT | CASSQDSGGGELFF
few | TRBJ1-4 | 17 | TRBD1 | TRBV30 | TGTGCCTGGAAAAGAGAAGAGACAGGGTGGTACGGTGAAAAACTGTTTTTT | CAWKREETGWYGEKLFF